This section outlines one T cell receptor (beta chain) sequence together with its context. The protocol was immunoSEQ multiplex PCR, while the TCRdb copy is restricted to in-frame clones and leaves out a portion. The sample yields tens of thousands of clones, under 90% seen once. These data come from a study of blood T cell repertoires in COVID-19. As for the study in general: PBMCs, B-cell-depleted T cells, or T cells were the source of the cDNA or gDNA that made up the material.

The CDR3 loop spans 12 amino acids. Trimming took 5 bases from V and 6 from J, leaving 10 bases between them. The germline V gene encodes CDR1 LGHDT and CDR2 YNNKEL (reference sequence). The receptor was isolated from a man between 45 and 60 years old with active COVID-19. Material: peripheral blood. The chain employs TRBV3-1 (or the pseudogene TRBV3-2) and TRBJ1-1; the D gene is possibly TRBD1 (5 bases). The CDR3: CASSNGGAEAFF. DNA of the CDR3: TGTGCCAGCAGCAACGGGGGAGCTGAAGCTTTCTTT.